What follows describes a single TCR beta chain. Original methodology: Reference gene primers were amplified, and this amplification served to estimate nucleated cell counts. Libraries were prepared by immunoSEQ multiplex PCR; TCRdb keeps only in-frame clonotypes and omits some of them. V, J and clone size reflect that table, while D and trimming were determined from the DNA. Among roughly 59,000 clones, 78% were seen once, and the ten largest hold 10% to 15%. The CDR3 extends over 14 amino acids. J was trimmed by 0 bases and V by 4 bases; bases with no gene match: 2. Germline assignment: CDR1 GTSNPN and CDR2 SVGIG (reference sequence). The data originate from a study of blood T cell repertoires in COVID-19. Overall study context: Italy, Spain and the United States were the sources of the convalescent and acute COVID-19 samples.

The clonotype was recovered from a man older than 75 with acute or convalescent COVID-19. The chain uses TRBV30 and TRBJ2-7; 11 nucleotides agree with TRBD2. Sequencing used peripheral blood. CDR3 sequence (DNA): TGTGCCTGGAAGGGGACTAGCGGCTCCTACGAGCAGTACTTC. The encoded protein is CAWKGTSGSYEQYF.